These 21 T cell receptor beta chains share one sample of origin, sequenced in a study of PD-L1 blockade in urothelial cancer. Some clones are missing from TCRdb's copy, which holds only in-frame ones; the method was immunoSEQ multiplex PCR. The sample comprises around 100,000 clones, around 85% of which are singletons, and 2.4% rests with the top ten. Sequencing used PBMCs, obtained around atezolizumab (anti-PD-L1) treatment. These TCRs come from a man between 50 and 59 years old with urothelial cancer.

J is TRBJ2-3 and V is TRBV7-6, with D possibly matching TRBD1 (5 bases). Looked up from germline, CDR1 is SGHVS and CDR2 is FNYEAQ. Trimming pared 2 bases from V and 3 bases from J, leaving 12 bases between. The CDR3 contains 15 residues. The CDR3 is CASSLYWQGTDTQYF. CDR3 sequence (DNA): TGTGCCAGCAGCTTATATTGGCAGGGAACAGATACGCAGTATTTT.

The J gene is TRBJ2-6, the V gene TRBV5-1; TRBD1 matches at 8 bases. The CDR3 spans 18 residues. The germline V gene encodes CDR1 SGHRS and CDR2 YFSETQ. The ends lost 4 bases at V and 0 bases at J; junction bases unmatched: 9. The CDR3 DNA follows: TGCGCCAGCAGCCTAAGGGGGACAGGAACCTCTGGGGCCAACGTCCTGACTTTC. Its protein is CASSLRGTGTSGANVLTF.

The gene calls are TRBV5-4 and TRBJ2-7, with D perhaps TRBD2 (6 bases). CDR1 is SGHNT, CDR2 YYREEE, per germline (reference sequence). The length of the CDR3 is 13 residues. Trimming stripped 4 bases from V and 5 bases from J, with 13 bases between. CDR3 loop: CASSRRRADEQYF. The CDR3 DNA reads as TGTGCCAGCAGCCGCCGGAGGGCCGACGAGCAGTACTTC.

This rearrangement joins TRBV7-9 to TRBJ2-1; 14 bases agree with TRBD2. V lost 5 bases to trimming and J lost 8 bases; unmatched junction nucleotides: 11. Germline V CDR1 and CDR2: SEHNR, FQNEAQ (reference sequence). There are 17 residues in the CDR3. The CDR3, as DNA: TGTGCCAGCAGCAGAGGGGGGACTAGCGGGAGAGGGGATGAGCAGTTCTTC. Protein: CASSRGGTSGRGDEQFF.

The chain employs TRBV18 and TRBJ2-1; 9 bases agree with TRBD2. J gave up 3 bases and V 0 bases, and 3 bases lay outside the gene matches. CDR1 is KGHSH, CDR2 LQKENI, per germline. The CDR3 totals 16 residues. The CDR3 nucleotides are TGTGCCAGCTCACCACCCCTAGCGGGAAACTACAATGAGCAGTTCTTC. Amino acid sequence: CASSPPLAGNYNEQFF.

This chain connects TRBV2 to TRBJ2-7; 9 positions agree with TRBD2. Germline V gene data show CDR1 as SNHLY and CDR2 as FYNNEI. The CDR3 has 14 amino acids. With V trimmed by 11 bases and J by 2 bases, 10 bases remained unmatched. The CDR3 DNA follows: TGTGCCCCCACGGAGGCGGGAGGGACCTACGAGCAGTACTTC. Its protein product is CAPTEAGGTYEQYF.

The V gene is TRBV11-2, the J gene TRBJ2-1; tentative D call: TRBD2 (6 bases). In germline, CDR1 is SGHAT, CDR2 FQNNGV. Trimming removed 4 bases from V and 7 bases from J, with 20 bases in between. The CDR3 contains 16 residues. The CDR3 reads CASSWWREALWNEQFF. The DNA for the CDR3 is TGTGCCAGCAGCTGGTGGAGGGAGGCTCTGTGGAATGAGCAGTTCTTC.

The rearrangement uses TRBV7-9 and TRBJ2-2; 7 positions match TRBD2. Germline values: CDR1 SEHNR, CDR2 FQNEAQ (reference sequence). Trimming removed 5 bases from V and 5 bases from J; junction bases left unmatched: 2. The CDR3 consists of 13 residues. The CDR3 is CASSAGLTGELFF. The CDR3 region has the DNA TGTGCCAGCAGCGCGGGACTAACCGGGGAGCTGTTTTTT. The variable domain in full, completed from reference TRBV7-9 and TRBJ2-2, reads DTGVSQNPRHKITKRGQNVTFRCDPISEHNRLYWYRQTLGQGPEFLTYFQNEAQLEKSRLLSDRFSAERPKGSFSTLEIQRTEQGDSAMYLCASSAGLTGELFFGEGSRLTVL.

The rearrangement uses TRBV6-1 and TRBJ2-3; D may be TRBD1 (6 bases). Deletions cut 5 bases from V and 0 bases from J, with 9 bases between. Germline-derived CDR1 and CDR2 are MNHNS and SASEGT. This CDR3 has 14 amino acids. DNA of the CDR3: TGTGCCAGCAGTAGGACAGCTAGCACAGATACGCAGTATTTT. Translating gives CASSRTASTDTQYF.

The genes are TRBV15 and TRBJ1-2; 10 bases align to TRBD1. CDR3 length equals 15 residues. Germline V gene data show CDR1 as LNHNV and CDR2 as YYDKDF (reference sequence). J was trimmed by 5 bases and V by 2 bases; bases with no gene match: 5. As DNA, the CDR3 is TGTGCCACCAGCAGAAAAGGGACAGGGGATTATGGCTACACCTTC. Translation: CATSRKGTGDYGYTF.

V and J are TRBV14 and TRBJ2-1; weak D call: TRBD1 (5 bases). Deletions cut 2 bases from V and 0 bases from J, with 8 bases between. Looked up from germline, CDR1 is SGHDN and CDR2 is FVKESK. The CDR3 has 15 residues. In nucleotides, the CDR3 is TGTGCCAGCAGCCAACAGGGAAGCTCCTACAATGAGCAGTTCTTC. As protein: CASSQQGSSYNEQFF.

The chain combines TRBV5-1 with TRBJ2-1, with D possibly being TRBD2 (6 bases). This CDR3 comprises 16 residues. Deletions cut 3 bases from V and 1 base from J, with 14 bases between. Germline V gives CDR1 SGHRS, CDR2 YFSETQ. The DNA of the CDR3 is TGCGCCAGCAGCTACGCGGGACGGGCGTCCTACAATGAGCAGTTCTTC. Translated, it gives CASSYAGRASYNEQFF. The complete variable domain, with remaining parts taken from reference TRBV5-1 and TRBJ2-1, reads KAGVTQTPRYLIKTRGQQVTLSCSPISGHRSVSWYQQTPGQGLQFLFEYFSETQRNKGNFPGRFSGRQFSNSRSEMNVSTLELGDSALYLCASSYAGRASYNEQFFGPGTRLTVL.

This chain joins TRBV5-1 and TRBJ1-1; 10 bases align to TRBD1. With 3 bases clipped from V and 1 base from J, the junction kept 12 bases outside the gene matches. Germline V gene data show CDR1 as SGHRS and CDR2 as YFSETQ. The CDR3 is 18 amino acids. The chain's CDR3 is CASSYPPAGQGTNTEAFF. Written as DNA, the CDR3 is TGCGCCAGCAGCTACCCGCCCGCGGGACAGGGGACGAACACTGAAGCTTTCTTT.

This rearrangement joins TRBV9 to TRBJ1-1, with 10 bases aligning to TRBD1. Trimming took 6 bases from V and 4 from J; bases not matched to a gene: 15. The CDR3 contains 17 residues. Germline V gene sequence: CDR1 SGDLS, CDR2 YYNGEE. CDR3 coding DNA: TGTGCCAGCACCCTCTCGACAGGGGGCGTATTAGGCACTGAAGCTTTCTTT. As protein: CASTLSTGGVLGTEAFF.

The V gene is TRBV7-9, the J gene TRBJ2-3, with D maybe TRBD2 (6 bases). Trimming took 0 bases from V and 0 from J, leaving 16 bases between them. The CDR3 runs 18 residues. Germline V gives CDR1 SEHNR, CDR2 FQNEAQ (reference sequence). The CDR3, as DNA: TGTGCCAGCAGCTTAGCATCGTCTCACGGGGGAAGCACAGATACGCAGTATTTT. Encoded protein: CASSLASSHGGSTDTQYF. The full variable domain, rest sourced from reference TRBV7-9 and TRBJ2-3, is DTGVSQNPRHKITKRGQNVTFRCDPISEHNRLYWYRQTLGQGPEFLTYFQNEAQLEKSRLLSDRFSAERPKGSFSTLEIQRTEQGDSAMYLCASSLASSHGGSTDTQYFGPGTRLTVL.

The chain employs TRBV5-6 and TRBJ1-3; D remains unclear. The V gene's germline CDR1 is SGHDT and CDR2 YYEEEE. The CDR3 contains 17 residues. Trimming left V 0 bases short and J 0 bases short, with 13 bases between. The CDR3 DNA sequence: TGTGCCAGCAGCTTGGCCCCAGGTAAACTCTCTGGAAACACCATATATTTT. The encoded protein is CASSLAPGKLSGNTIYF.

V and J are TRBV5-1 and TRBJ1-2; 9 nucleotides match TRBD1. Germline lookup yields CDR1 SGHRS and CDR2 YFSETQ. This CDR3 is 14 amino acids long. V gave up 4 bases and J gave up 8 bases; unmatched junction bases: 9. CDR3 loop: CASSTDRGSRGYTF. For the CDR3, the DNA is TGCGCCAGCAGCACGGACAGGGGATCTCGGGGCTACACCTTC.

The CDR3 DNA reads as TGTGCCAGCAGCGCAAACCCCGGGACAGGGGGCGAAAAACTGTTTTTT. The encoded protein is CASSANPGTGGEKLFF. The chain recombines TRBV9 with TRBJ1-4; 12 bases line up with TRBD1. CDR3 length: 16 amino acids. Trimming removed 3 bases from V and 8 bases from J; junction bases left unmatched: 8. CDR1 and CDR2 (germline): SGDLS, YYNGEE.

V and J are TRBV14 and TRBJ2-5, with D unresolved. The ends were cut back, 1 base at V and 12 bases at J, with 12 bases in the middle. The germline V gene has CDR1 SGHDN and CDR2 FVKESK. The CDR3 length is 12 residues. Here the CDR3 DNA reads TGTGCCAGCAGCCAAGGAACGAGTTCTAAGTACTTC. This translates into CASSQGTSSKYF.

The chain uses TRBV15 and TRBJ1-4; perhaps TRBD1 as D (6 bases). The CDR3 is 16 residues long. CDR1 is LNHNV and CDR2 is YYDKDF in the germline V gene (reference sequence). V was pared by 0 bases and J by 10 bases, with 18 bases between. In DNA form, the CDR3 reads TGTGCCACCAGCAGAGAGGGGGGGGCCATTCGGGGAAAACTGTTTTTT. It specifies CATSREGGAIRGKLFF.

The sample holds many counts of this clone. The chain uses TRBV4-2 and TRBJ2-5, with 10 nucleotides matching TRBD1. V was pared by 4 bases and J by 0 bases, with 8 bases of the junction left unmatched. Germline loops: CDR1 LGHNA, CDR2 YNFKEQ. The length of the CDR3 is 17 residues. The CDR3 bases are TGTGCCAGCAGCCGGGGGGGGACAGGGGCCGACCAAGAGACCCAGTACTTC. Its protein product is CASSRGGTGADQETQYF.